Listed below are T cell receptor beta chains from one sample, sequenced in a study of response to subunit inactivated influenza vaccine. Each CDR3 protein is one row after TCRdb ran MiXCR on the RT-PCR reads. The top ten hold 10% of the sample, which has approximately 300,000 distinct CDR3 sequences, roughly 22% seen once. Sequences were derived from PBMCs from blood, sampled approximately 20 months after vaccination. Receptors were obtained from a man aged 45 to 70 who received an inactivated influenza vaccine. The CDR3 runs from the conserved cysteine through the conserved F or W. Each record gives: V gene, clone size, J gene, D gene, CDR3 protein, CDR3 DNA. A D gene is named only where the DNA matches it firmly. Size tells how often a clone was seen (once, few, many) or the class of an expanded clone, and some rows leave it out.

v_gene: TRBV30; abundance: .; j_gene: TRBJ1-4; d_gene: .; CDR3aa: CAAQRATNEKLFF; CDR3nt: TGTGCCGCACAGAGAGCAACTAATGAAAAACTGTTTTTT
v_gene: TRBV6-5; abundance: few; j_gene: TRBJ2-5; d_gene: .; CDR3aa: CASSWVTSGETQYF; CDR3nt: TGTGCCAGCAGTTGGGTAACGTCTGGGGAGACCCAGTACTTC
v_gene: TRBV7-2; abundance: .; j_gene: TRBJ2-7; d_gene: TRBD1; CDR3aa: CASSHLTGTGEQYF; CDR3nt: TGTGCCAGCAGCCATTTAACCGGGACAGGGGAGCAGTACTTC
v_gene: TRBV5-5; abundance: .; j_gene: TRBJ2-7; d_gene: .; CDR3aa: CASSFEAGRTYEQYF; CDR3nt: TGTGCCAGCAGCTTTGAGGCAGGGAGGACCTACGAGCAGTACTTC
v_gene: TRBV7-9; abundance: .; j_gene: TRBJ1-4; d_gene: .; CDR3aa: CASSLDYIGKLFF; CDR3nt: TGTGCCAGCAGCTTAGATTATATAGGAAAACTGTTTTTT
v_gene: TRBV11-2; abundance: .; j_gene: TRBJ2-2; d_gene: TRBD2; CDR3aa: CASSLSSGGYTGELFF; CDR3nt: TGTGCCAGCAGCTTAAGTAGCGGGGGGTACACCGGGGAGCTGTTTTTT
v_gene: TRBV10-2; abundance: few; j_gene: TRBJ1-4; d_gene: .; CDR3aa: CASSEDELAGVEKLFF; CDR3nt: TGCGCCAGCAGCGAGGACGAACTCGCCGGGGTCGAAAAACTGTTTTTT
v_gene: TRBV30; abundance: .; j_gene: TRBJ2-3; d_gene: TRBD2; CDR3aa: CTWSSGTSVDTDTQYF; CDR3nt: TGTACCTGGAGTTCTGGGACTAGCGTCGACACAGATACGCAGTATTTT
v_gene: TRBV11-2; abundance: few; j_gene: TRBJ1-2; d_gene: .; CDR3aa: CASSQGASGLNGYTF; CDR3nt: TGTGCCAGCAGCCAAGGGGCTTCAGGGTTAAATGGCTACACCTTC
v_gene: TRBV5-5; abundance: .; j_gene: TRBJ1-5; d_gene: .; CDR3aa: CASSLAGSLGGNQPQHF; CDR3nt: TGTGCCAGCAGCTTGGCCGGGAGCCTGGGGGGCAATCAGCCCCAGCATTTT
v_gene: TRBV5-1; abundance: .; j_gene: TRBJ2-1; d_gene: .; CDR3aa: CASSFQGADNEQFF; CDR3nt: TGCGCCAGCAGCTTCCAAGGGGCCGACAATGAGCAGTTCTTC
v_gene: TRBV25-1; abundance: few; j_gene: TRBJ1-1; d_gene: .; CDR3aa: CASSEGGFRLDEAFF; CDR3nt: TGTGCCAGCAGTGAAGGGGGTTTCCGCCTGGATGAAGCTTTCTTT
v_gene: TRBV30; abundance: once; j_gene: TRBJ2-7; d_gene: .; CDR3aa: CAWSVPVSAYEQYF; CDR3nt: TGTGCCTGGAGTGTACCGGTTAGTGCCTACGAGCAGTACTTC
v_gene: TRBV28; abundance: .; j_gene: TRBJ2-7; d_gene: .; CDR3aa: CASSSTGMAAYEQYF; CDR3nt: TGTGCCAGCAGTTCCACCGGGATGGCGGCGTACGAGCAGTACTTC
v_gene: TRBV10-3; abundance: few; j_gene: TRBJ2-3; d_gene: .; CDR3aa: CAISDSEGGRTDTQYF; CDR3nt: TGTGCCATCAGTGATTCGGAGGGGGGGAGGACAGATACGCAGTATTTT
v_gene: TRBV5-1; abundance: .; j_gene: TRBJ1-6; d_gene: TRBD1; CDR3aa: CASSPYPGGAASYNSPLHF; CDR3nt: TGCGCCAGCAGCCCATACCCAGGGGGCGCGGCGTCCTATAATTCACCCCTCCACTTT
v_gene: TRBV4-3; abundance: .; j_gene: TRBJ2-7; d_gene: .; CDR3aa: CASSATGADEQYF; CDR3nt: TGCGCCAGCAGCGCCACGGGGGCCGACGAGCAGTACTTC
v_gene: TRBV4-1; abundance: few; j_gene: TRBJ1-1; d_gene: TRBD1; CDR3aa: CASSQPGQGGTEAFF; CDR3nt: TGCGCCAGCAGCCAACCGGGACAGGGAGGCACTGAAGCTTTCTTT
v_gene: TRBV7-2; abundance: .; j_gene: TRBJ1-5; d_gene: TRBD1; CDR3aa: CASSALQGPNQPQHF; CDR3nt: TGTGCCAGCAGCGCCCTACAGGGGCCCAATCAGCCCCAGCATTTT
v_gene: TRBV29-1; abundance: .; j_gene: TRBJ1-1; d_gene: TRBD1; CDR3aa: CSAVDRGMNTEAFF; CDR3nt: TGCAGCGCGGTGGACAGGGGCATGAACACTGAAGCTTTCTTT
v_gene: TRBV5-1; abundance: few; j_gene: TRBJ1-4; d_gene: .; CDR3aa: CASSLGQLSTNEKLFF; CDR3nt: TGCGCCAGCAGCTTGGGACAGTTGTCAACTAATGAAAAACTGTTTTTT
v_gene: TRBV4-3; abundance: .; j_gene: TRBJ1-1; d_gene: .; CDR3aa: CASSQDDSMNTEAFF; CDR3nt: TGCGCCAGCAGCCAAGACGACAGCATGAACACTGAAGCTTTCTTT
v_gene: TRBV7-8; abundance: .; j_gene: TRBJ2-1; d_gene: TRBD2; CDR3aa: CASSLAFGLALNNEQFF; CDR3nt: TGTGCCAGCAGCTTAGCTTTCGGACTAGCGTTGAACAATGAGCAGTTCTTC
v_gene: TRBV12-3/TRBV12-4; abundance: few; j_gene: TRBJ2-7; d_gene: .; CDR3aa: CASSLFEGNYEQYF; CDR3nt: TGTGCCAGCAGTTTATTTGAGGGTAACTACGAGCAGTACTTC
v_gene: TRBV12-3/TRBV12-4; abundance: .; j_gene: TRBJ1-5; d_gene: .; CDR3aa: CASSLLAVNQPQHF; CDR3nt: TGTGCCAGCAGTTTACTCGCGGTGAATCAGCCCCAGCATTTT
v_gene: TRBV19; abundance: .; j_gene: TRBJ1-5; d_gene: .; CDR3aa: CASSIGQGNQPQHF; CDR3nt: TGTGCCAGTAGTATTGGGCAGGGAAATCAGCCCCAGCATTTT
v_gene: TRBV7-2; abundance: .; j_gene: TRBJ2-5; d_gene: .; CDR3aa: CASSPTLGTQYF; CDR3nt: TGTGCCAGCAGCCCAACTTTGGGGACCCAGTACTTC
v_gene: TRBV20-1; abundance: .; j_gene: TRBJ2-1; d_gene: .; CDR3aa: CSAQDPLRYNEQFF; CDR3nt: TGCAGTGCTCAAGATCCCCTAAGATACAATGAGCAGTTCTTC
v_gene: TRBV28; abundance: .; j_gene: TRBJ2-2; d_gene: TRBD2; CDR3aa: CASSLSGSSNTGELFF; CDR3nt: TGTGCCAGCAGTTTAAGCGGGAGCTCTAACACCGGGGAGCTGTTTTTT
v_gene: TRBV12-3/TRBV12-4; abundance: few; j_gene: TRBJ2-1; d_gene: TRBD2; CDR3aa: CASSPGTGGWYEQFF; CDR3nt: TGTGCCAGCAGCCCCGGGACGGGAGGTTGGTATGAGCAGTTCTTC
v_gene: TRBV11-2; abundance: few; j_gene: TRBJ1-2; d_gene: .; CDR3aa: CASSANRVGANYGYTF; CDR3nt: TGTGCCAGCAGCGCAAACAGGGTTGGTGCTAACTATGGCTACACCTTC
v_gene: TRBV15; abundance: .; j_gene: TRBJ1-5; d_gene: .; CDR3aa: CATSSHNQPQHF; CDR3nt: TGTGCCACCAGCAGCCATAATCAGCCCCAGCATTTT
v_gene: TRBV7-3; abundance: .; j_gene: TRBJ2-7; d_gene: .; CDR3aa: CASSLEREQYF; CDR3nt: TGTGCCAGCAGCTTAGAGCGCGAGCAGTACTTC
v_gene: TRBV12-3/TRBV12-4; abundance: .; j_gene: TRBJ2-7; d_gene: TRBD2; CDR3aa: CASRDIAGDYEQYF; CDR3nt: TGTGCCAGCAGAGACATAGCGGGGGACTACGAGCAGTACTTC
v_gene: TRBV6-5; abundance: .; j_gene: TRBJ1-4; d_gene: TRBD1; CDR3aa: CASSYATGEEEKLFF; CDR3nt: TGTGCCAGCAGTTACGCCACAGGGGAGGAAGAAAAACTGTTTTTT
v_gene: TRBV29-1; abundance: few; j_gene: TRBJ1-1; d_gene: TRBD1; CDR3aa: CSVASDRGRRTEAFF; CDR3nt: TGCAGCGTTGCTTCCGACAGGGGGCGAAGGACTGAAGCTTTCTTT
v_gene: TRBV7-3; abundance: .; j_gene: TRBJ1-3; d_gene: .; CDR3aa: CASSLNPGNTIYF; CDR3nt: TGTGCCAGCAGCTTAAATCCTGGAAACACCATATATTTT
v_gene: TRBV5-1; abundance: .; j_gene: TRBJ1-1; d_gene: TRBD1; CDR3aa: CASSGTGGMNTEAFF; CDR3nt: TGCGCCAGCAGCGGAACAGGGGGCATGAACACTGAAGCTTTCTTT
v_gene: TRBV6-5; abundance: few; j_gene: TRBJ1-1; d_gene: TRBD1; CDR3aa: CASSSLGTGDTEAFF; CDR3nt: TGTGCCAGCAGTTCCCTCGGGACAGGAGACACTGAAGCTTTCTTT
v_gene: TRBV12-3/TRBV12-4; abundance: .; j_gene: TRBJ2-1; d_gene: TRBD2; CDR3aa: CASSPGLAGVRGNEQFF; CDR3nt: TGTGCCAGCAGTCCGGGACTAGCGGGGGTGCGGGGTAATGAGCAGTTCTTC
v_gene: TRBV4-2; abundance: few; j_gene: TRBJ1-3; d_gene: .; CDR3aa: CASSQDLQGSAGNTIYF; CDR3nt: TGTGCCAGCAGCCAAGACTTGCAAGGGAGCGCTGGAAACACCATATATTTT
v_gene: TRBV5-1; abundance: .; j_gene: TRBJ2-1; d_gene: .; CDR3aa: CASSSDASGQFF; CDR3nt: TGCGCCAGCAGCTCAGATGCCTCGGGGCAGTTCTTC
v_gene: TRBV28; abundance: .; j_gene: TRBJ2-5; d_gene: .; CDR3aa: CASTQLVLETQYF; CDR3nt: TGTGCCAGCACCCAGCTAGTTCTTGAGACCCAGTACTTC
v_gene: TRBV18; abundance: few; j_gene: TRBJ1-2; d_gene: .; CDR3aa: CASSPKQASYGYTF; CDR3nt: TGTGCCAGCTCACCCAAGCAGGCATCCTATGGCTACACCTTC
v_gene: TRBV4-1; abundance: .; j_gene: TRBJ1-5; d_gene: .; CDR3aa: CASSQEVSKFTQPQHF; CDR3nt: TGCGCCAGCAGCCAAGAAGTGTCGAAGTTTACTCAGCCCCAGCATTTT
v_gene: TRBV29-1; abundance: few; j_gene: TRBJ2-3; d_gene: .; CDR3aa: CSVVGSTYTDTQYF; CDR3nt: TGCAGCGTTGTGGGCTCGACCTACACAGATACGCAGTATTTT
v_gene: TRBV4-2; abundance: .; j_gene: TRBJ1-2; d_gene: .; CDR3aa: CASSQVGRGIGYTF; CDR3nt: TGTGCCAGCAGCCAAGTAGGGAGAGGGATTGGCTACACCTTC
v_gene: TRBV5-1; abundance: many; j_gene: TRBJ1-6; d_gene: TRBD1; CDR3aa: CASSDRENSPLHF; CDR3nt: TGCGCCAGCAGCGACAGGGAAAATTCACCCCTCCACTTT
v_gene: TRBV28; abundance: few; j_gene: TRBJ1-2; d_gene: TRBD1; CDR3aa: CASSLGGQGYGYTF; CDR3nt: TGTGCCAGCAGTTTGGGGGGACAGGGCTATGGCTACACCTTC
v_gene: TRBV6-1; abundance: many; j_gene: TRBJ1-5; d_gene: TRBD1; CDR3aa: CASSAGTGSNQPQHF; CDR3nt: TGTGCCAGCAGTGCGGGGACAGGTAGCAATCAGCCCCAGCATTTT
v_gene: TRBV7-9; abundance: few; j_gene: TRBJ1-1; d_gene: .; CDR3aa: CASSLVGQRLEAFF; CDR3nt: TGTGCCAGCAGCTTAGTTGGACAGCGACTTGAAGCTTTCTTT
v_gene: TRBV9; abundance: few; j_gene: TRBJ1-1; d_gene: .; CDR3aa: CASSVGAGKAFF; CDR3nt: TGTGCCAGCAGCGTAGGGGCAGGGAAAGCTTTCTTT
v_gene: TRBV7-8; abundance: few; j_gene: TRBJ1-1; d_gene: TRBD1; CDR3aa: CASSLYRGTEAFF; CDR3nt: TGTGCCAGCAGCCTCTACAGGGGCACTGAAGCTTTCTTT